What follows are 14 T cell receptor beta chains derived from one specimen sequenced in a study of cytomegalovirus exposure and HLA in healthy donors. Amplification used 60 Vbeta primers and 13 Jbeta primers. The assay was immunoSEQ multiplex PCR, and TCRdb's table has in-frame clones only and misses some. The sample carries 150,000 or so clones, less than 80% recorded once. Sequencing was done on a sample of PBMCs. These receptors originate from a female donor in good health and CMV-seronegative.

The CDR3 protein is CASSYTGGQPQHF. CDR3 DNA: TGTGCCAGCAGCTACACAGGGGGACAGCCCCAGCATTTT. This rearrangement joins TRBV7-9 to TRBJ1-5; 8 bases line up with TRBD1. J was trimmed by 7 bases and V by 4 bases; bases with no gene match: 3. Germline V gene lookup returns CDR1 SEHNR and CDR2 FQNEAQ (reference sequence). This CDR3 contains 13 residues.

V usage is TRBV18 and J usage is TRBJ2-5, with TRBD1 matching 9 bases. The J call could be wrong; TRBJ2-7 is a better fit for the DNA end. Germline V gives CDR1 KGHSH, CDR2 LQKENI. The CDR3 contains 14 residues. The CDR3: CASSPPDRGYEQYF. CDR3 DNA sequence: TGTGCCAGCTCACCTCCGGACAGGGGCTACGAGCAGTACTTC.

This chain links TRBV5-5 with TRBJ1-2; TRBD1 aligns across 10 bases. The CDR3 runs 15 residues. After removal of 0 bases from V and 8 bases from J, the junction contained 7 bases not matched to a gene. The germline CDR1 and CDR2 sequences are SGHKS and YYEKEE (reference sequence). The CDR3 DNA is TGTGCCAGCAGCTTGGGGACAGGGGGGTCCGTCGGCTACACCTTC. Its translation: CASSLGTGGSVGYTF. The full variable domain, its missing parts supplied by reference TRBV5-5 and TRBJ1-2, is DAGVTQSPTHLIKTRGQQVTLRCSPISGHKSVSWYQQVLGQGPQFIFQYYEKEERGRGNFPDRFSARQFPNYSSELNVNALLLGDSALYLCASSLGTGGSVGYTFGSGTRLTVV.

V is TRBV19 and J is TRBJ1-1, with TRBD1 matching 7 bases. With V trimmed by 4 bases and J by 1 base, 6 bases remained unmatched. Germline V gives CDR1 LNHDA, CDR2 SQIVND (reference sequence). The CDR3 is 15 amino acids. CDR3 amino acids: CASSTTRTGNTEAFF. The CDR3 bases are TGTGCCAGTAGTACGACTCGGACAGGGAACACTGAAGCTTTCTTT.

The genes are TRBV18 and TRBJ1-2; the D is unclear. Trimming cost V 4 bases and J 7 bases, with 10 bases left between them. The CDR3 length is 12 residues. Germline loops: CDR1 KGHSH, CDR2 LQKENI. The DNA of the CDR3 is TGTGCCAGCTCACGAGATGCGGGTGGCTACACCTTC. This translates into CASSRDAGGYTF.

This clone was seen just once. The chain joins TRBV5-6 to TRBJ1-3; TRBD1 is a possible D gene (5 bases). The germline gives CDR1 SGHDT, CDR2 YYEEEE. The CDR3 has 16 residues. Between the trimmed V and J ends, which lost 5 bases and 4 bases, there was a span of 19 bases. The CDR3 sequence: CASSSDSTYSGNTIYF. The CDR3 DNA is TGTGCCAGCAGTTCCGACAGCACATACTCGGGAAACACCATATATTTT.

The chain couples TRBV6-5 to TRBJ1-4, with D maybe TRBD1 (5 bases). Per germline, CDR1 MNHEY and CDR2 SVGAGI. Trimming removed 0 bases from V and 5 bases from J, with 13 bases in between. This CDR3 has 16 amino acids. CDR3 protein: CASSYSTGVINEKLFF. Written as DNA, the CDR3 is TGTGCCAGCAGTTACTCGACGGGGGTCATAAATGAAAAACTGTTTTTT.

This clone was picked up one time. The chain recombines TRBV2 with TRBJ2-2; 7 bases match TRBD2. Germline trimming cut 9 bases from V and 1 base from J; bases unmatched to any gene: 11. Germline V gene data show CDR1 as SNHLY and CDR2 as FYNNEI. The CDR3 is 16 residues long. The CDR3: CASLVMGLRNTGELFF. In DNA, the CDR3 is TGTGCCAGTCTCGTAATGGGACTACGGAACACCGGGGAGCTGTTTTTT.

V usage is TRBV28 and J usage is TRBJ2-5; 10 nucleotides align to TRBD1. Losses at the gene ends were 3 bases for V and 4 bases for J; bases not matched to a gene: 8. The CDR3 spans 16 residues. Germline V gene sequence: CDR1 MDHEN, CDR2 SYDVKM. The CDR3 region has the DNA TGTGCCAGCAGTTTCCTCGGGACAGGGGTAGGAGAGACCCAGTACTTC. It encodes CASSFLGTGVGETQYF.

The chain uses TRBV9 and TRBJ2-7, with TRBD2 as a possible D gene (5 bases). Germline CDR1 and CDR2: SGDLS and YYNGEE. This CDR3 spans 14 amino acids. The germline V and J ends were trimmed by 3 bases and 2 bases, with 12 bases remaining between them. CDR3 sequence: CASSAEGLAYEQYF. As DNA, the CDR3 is TGTGCCAGCAGCGCCGAGGGCCTAGCCTACGAGCAGTACTTC.

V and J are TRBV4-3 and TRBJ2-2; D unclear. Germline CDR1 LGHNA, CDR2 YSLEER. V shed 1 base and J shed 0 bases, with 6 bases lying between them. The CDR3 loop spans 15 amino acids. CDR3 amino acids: CASSQGTANTGELFF. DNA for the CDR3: TGCGCCAGCAGCCAAGGCACTGCGAACACCGGGGAGCTGTTTTTT.

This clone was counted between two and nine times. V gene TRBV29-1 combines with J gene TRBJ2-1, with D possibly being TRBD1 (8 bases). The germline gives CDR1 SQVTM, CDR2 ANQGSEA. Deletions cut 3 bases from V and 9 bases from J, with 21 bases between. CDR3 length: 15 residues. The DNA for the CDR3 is TGCAGCGTTGATACGTTGATAAACAGGGGGGGTGAGCAGTTCTTC. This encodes CSVDTLINRGGEQFF.

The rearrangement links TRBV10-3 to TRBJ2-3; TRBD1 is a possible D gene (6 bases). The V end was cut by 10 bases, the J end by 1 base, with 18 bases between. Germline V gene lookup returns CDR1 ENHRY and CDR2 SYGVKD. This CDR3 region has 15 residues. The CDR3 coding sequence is TGTGCCAGCCTCCGGGGCAGGGGACGCACAGATACGCAGTATTTT. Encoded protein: CASLRGRGRTDTQYF.

The CDR3 nucleotides are TGTGCCAGCAGCTTGAGCCGGGACTCCAACTCCTACGAGCAGTACTTC. The encoded protein is CASSLSRDSNSYEQYF. This chain links TRBV5-4 with TRBJ2-7; weak D call: TRBD2 (6 bases). V was clipped by 1 base and J by 0 bases, with 14 bases between them. The CDR3 totals 16 residues. Germline V gene lookup returns CDR1 SGHNT and CDR2 YYREEE (reference sequence).